The 23 T cell receptor beta chains below come from one sample, sequenced in a study of CD8+CD57+ T cells in acquired aplastic anemia. According to the study, genomic DNA was the template for TCR beta VDJ and CDR3 profiling. Each CDR3 protein gets one entry after TCRdb re-called the reads with MiXCR. This repertoire shows 190,000 or so distinct CDR3 sequences, over 55% found once; its top ten account for 25% to 30%. Sequenced material: sorted CD4+, CD8+, or CD8+CD57+ T cells (not recorded which) from PBMCs. The receptors here all came from a human donor in good health.

This clonotype was recorded a few times. The chain combines TRBV25-1 with TRBJ2-7; 8 nucleotides line up with TRBD1. The germline V gene encodes CDR1 MGHDK and CDR2 SYGVNS. Trimming removed 7 bases from V and 2 bases from J; junction bases left unmatched: 7. The length of the CDR3 is 14 residues. The CDR3 loop reads CASIMDRATYEQYF. CDR3 DNA sequence: TGTGCCAGCATCATGGACAGGGCCACCTACGAGCAGTACTTC.

The rearrangement uses TRBV7-3 and TRBJ2-1; TRBD2 aligns across 11 bases. V shed 5 bases, J shed 3 bases, and the junction held 9 bases outside the gene matches. The CDR3 is 17 residues long. Germline V gives CDR1 SGHTA, CDR2 FQGTGA. The CDR3 coding sequence is TGTGCCAGCAGCCAAGATCCGACTAGCGGGGTCTACAATGAGCAGTTCTTC. This codes for CASSQDPTSGVYNEQFF.

This clonotype showed up many times. The genes are TRBV2 and TRBJ1-5; D is unclear. This CDR3 has 18 amino acids. Per the germline V gene, CDR1 is SNHLY and CDR2 is FYNNEI. V gave up 8 bases and J gave up 2 bases, with 25 bases separating them. CDR3 nucleotides: TGTGCCAGCGCATTTGCCCGGGGTGTATCGGGAGGCAATCAGCCCCAGCATTTT. As protein: CASAFARGVSGGNQPQHF. The full variable domain, its missing parts supplied by reference TRBV2 and TRBJ1-5, is EPEVTQTPSHQVTQMGQEVILRCVPISNHLYFYWYRQILGQKVEFLVSFYNNEISEKSEIFDDQFSVERPDGSNFTLKIRSTKLEDSAMYFCASAFARGVSGGNQPQHFGDGTRLSIL.

Note on this clonotype: A much larger clone is a single base away; this may be a read error. The CDR3 DNA follows: TGTGCCAGCAGCTTCGGCCAACCCAATGAGCGGTTCTTC. Its translation: CASSFGQPNERFF. The chain joins TRBV5-4 to TRBJ2-1; D ambiguous. There are 13 residues in the CDR3. CDR1 is SGHNT and CDR2 is YYREEE in the germline V gene (reference sequence).

The chain joins TRBV20-1 to TRBJ2-7; TRBD2 is a possible D gene (6 bases). Germline CDR1 is DFQATT and CDR2 is SNEGSKA (reference sequence). The CDR3 spans 12 residues. Trimming removed 3 bases at V and 3 bases at J, with 9 bases between. The CDR3 sequence: CSASGSGYEQYF. CDR3 in DNA: TGCAGTGCTAGCGGGAGCGGCTACGAGCAGTACTTC.

The chain joins TRBV9 to TRBJ1-3; a weak D match, TRBD1 (6 bases). The CDR3 totals 14 residues. Looked up from germline, CDR1 is SGDLS and CDR2 is YYNGEE. Trimming took 3 bases from V and 3 from J, leaving 10 bases between them. The CDR3 DNA reads as TGTGCCAGCAGCGCCCGAGGGGGTGGAAACACCATATATTTT. Translation: CASSARGGGNTIYF.

The DNA for the CDR3 is TGTGCCAGCAGCTTGGACACAGGGCGCATTCAAGAGACCCAGTACTTC. Protein product: CASSLDTGRIQETQYF. The genes are TRBV5-6 and TRBJ2-5; D is possibly TRBD1 (6 bases). Trimming removed 0 bases from V and 2 bases from J, with 14 bases in between. Germline assignment: CDR1 SGHDT and CDR2 YYEEEE. This CDR3 region has 16 residues. The full variable domain, rest sourced from reference TRBV5-6 and TRBJ2-5, is DAGVTQSPTHLIKTRGQQVTLRCSPKSGHDTVSWYQQALGQGPQFIFQYYEEEERQRGNFPDRFSGHQFPNYSSELNVNALLLGDSALYLCASSLDTGRIQETQYFGPGTRLLVL.

About this clonotype: With a much larger clone just one base away, this may be a read error. This chain links TRBV4-1 with TRBJ1-1; D might be TRBD1 (6 bases). The germline V gene has CDR1 MGHRA and CDR2 YSYEKL. There are 15 residues in the CDR3. The V and J ends lost 4 bases and 1 base respectively, with 13 bases between them. The CDR3 coding sequence is TGCGCCAGCAGCCGAGGGGGACATTGGAACACTGAAGCTTTCTTT. Translated, it gives CASSRGGHWNTEAFF.

The chain recombines TRBV9 with TRBJ2-2; possibly TRBD1 for D (6 bases). CDR1 is SGDLS and CDR2 is YYNGEE in the germline V gene. This CDR3 has 14 residues. Trimming left V 3 bases short and J 4 bases short, with 10 bases between. The CDR3 coding sequence is TGTGCCAGCAGCGGGGACATTGTCACCGGGGAGCTGTTTTTT. It is translated as CASSGDIVTGELFF.

The chain is built from TRBV6-1 and TRBJ1-1, with 9 bases fitting TRBD1. CDR1 and CDR2 from the germline V gene are MNHNS and SASEGT. Trimming at V came to 6 bases and at J to 6 bases, leaving 14 bases not matched to a gene. This CDR3 is 16 amino acids long. CDR3 amino acids: CASRIALTGGNAEAFF. For the CDR3, the DNA is TGTGCCAGCAGAATCGCTCTAACAGGGGGCAACGCTGAAGCTTTCTTT.

The chain links TRBV2 to TRBJ2-5; D is ambiguous. CDR1 and CDR2 from the germline V gene are SNHLY and FYNNEI. Trimming removed 3 bases from V and 5 bases from J, with 16 bases in between. The CDR3 extends over 15 amino acids. The CDR3 sequence: CASSEEPWLSETQYF. CDR3 nucleotides: TGTGCCAGCAGTGAGGAGCCATGGCTATCTGAGACCCAGTACTTC.

The chain employs TRBV20-1 and TRBJ2-1, with 13 bases that match TRBD2. Trimming took 4 bases from V and 5 from J; bases not matched to a gene: 11. This CDR3 is 17 amino acids long. Per germline, CDR1 DFQATT and CDR2 SNEGSKA (reference sequence). CDR3 in amino acids: CSAKRGGGLAGHNEQFF. Here the CDR3 DNA reads TGCAGTGCTAAGAGGGGAGGGGGACTAGCGGGGCACAATGAGCAGTTCTTC.

With respect to this clonotype: The germline gene is not matched at one end of the junction; a read error may be the cause. The chain employs TRBV20-1 and TRBJ1-6, with a weak D call TRBD1 (5 bases). The CDR3 contains 13 residues. Germline V gene lookup returns CDR1 DFQATT and CDR2 SNEGSKA (reference sequence). The CDR3: CSASNLVDGTRDF. DNA for the CDR3: TGCAGTGCTAGTAATCTCGTGGACGGGACGAGAGACTTT.

The rearrangement links TRBV11-3 to TRBJ1-4; tentatively, D is TRBD1 (6 bases). Trimming took off 5 bases at V and 7 bases at J, with 14 bases between the two ends. The V gene's germline CDR1 is SGHNT and CDR2 YENEEA. CDR3 length equals 14 residues. CDR3 nucleotide sequence: TGTGCCAGCAGCCTCGGGGGGGGCTTTGAAAAACTGTTTTTT. Translating it yields CASSLGGGFEKLFF.

This clonotype occurred once. The chain couples TRBV5-4 to TRBJ2-3; 9 bases are a match to TRBD2. The CDR3 runs 16 residues. The ends lost 0 bases at V and 4 bases at J; junction bases unmatched: 6. Per the germline V gene, CDR1 is SGHNT and CDR2 is YYREEE (reference sequence). CDR3: CASSLGGTSRADTQYF. The CDR3 DNA is TGTGCCAGCAGCTTGGGAGGGACTAGCCGGGCAGATACGCAGTATTTT.

This clonotype has at least ten counts. This chain connects TRBV6-1 to TRBJ2-1, with a possible D match to TRBD1 (5 bases). V was cut by 4 bases and J by 4 bases, with 14 bases left in between. Per germline, CDR1 MNHNS and CDR2 SASEGT. The CDR3 totals 15 residues. The CDR3 is CASSVDEAGYNEQFF. The CDR3 nucleotides read TGTGCCAGCAGTGTCGACGAGGCAGGGTACAATGAGCAGTTCTTC.

The rearrangement joins TRBV12-3 or TRBV12-4 to TRBJ2-5; D could derive from TRBD1 or TRBD2 (5 bases each). This CDR3 contains 14 residues. CDR3 residues: CASGLYGAGETQYF. The CDR3 coding sequence is TGTGCTAGTGGTTTGTACGGGGCGGGAGAGACCCAGTACTTC.

Regarding this clonotype: This clone may be a read error of a much larger clone one base away. CDR3 residues: CASSYVSEAFF. The CDR3 DNA reads as TGTGCCAGCAGTTACGTCAGTGAAGCTTTCTTT. The V call is TRBV6-6, the J call TRBJ1-1, with D unclear. CDR3 length equals 11 residues. CDR1 MNHNY and CDR2 SVGAGI come from the germline V gene (reference sequence). Trimming left V 2 bases short and J 7 bases short, with 5 bases between.

On this clonotype itself: Being one base from a much bigger clone, this may be a read error. The chain recombines TRBV4-3 with TRBJ2-1; 9 nucleotides align to TRBD2. The germline V gene encodes CDR1 LGHNA and CDR2 YSLEER. There are 17 residues in the CDR3. In nucleotides, the CDR3 is TGCGCCAGCAGCCAAGAATTTCTAGCGGGGTTGAACAATCAGCAGTTCTTC. Its translation is CASSQEFLAGLNNQQFF.

A single count supports this clonotype. The chain is built from TRBV20-1 and TRBJ2-1; no definite D call. CDR3 length equals 13 residues. V gave up 3 bases and J gave up 8 bases, with 14 bases separating them. The germline CDR1 and CDR2 sequences are DFQATT and SNEGSKA (reference sequence). CDR3 in DNA: TGCAGTGCTAGTTTGCAGACGGGCGATGAGCAGTTCTTC. It yields the protein CSASLQTGDEQFF.

The J gene is TRBJ2-7, the V gene TRBV2, with D possibly being TRBD1 or TRBD2 (6 bases each). Germline assignment: CDR1 SNHLY and CDR2 FYNNEI. The CDR3 contains 16 residues. The V gene lost 4 bases and the J gene lost 2 bases, with 18 bases spanning the gap. CDR3 protein: CASSGFGGRVAYEQYF. The CDR3 DNA follows: TGTGCCAGCAGTGGTTTCGGGGGCAGAGTCGCCTACGAGCAGTACTTC.

The chain combines TRBV2 with TRBJ1-1, with a weak D call TRBD1 (6 bases). CDR1 and CDR2 from the germline V gene are SNHLY and FYNNEI. This CDR3 comprises 12 residues. Trimming cost V 8 bases and J 8 bases, with 15 bases left between them. CDR3 amino acids: CASVRRGIEAFF. CDR3 coding DNA: TGTGCCAGCGTACGTAGGGGGATAGAAGCTTTCTTT.

The chain is built from TRBV9 and TRBJ2-5; no clear D gene. Germline-derived CDR1 and CDR2 are SGDLS and YYNGEE. Trimming shortened V by 4 bases and J by 0 bases, and 13 bases separated the two germline ends. This CDR3 spans 15 amino acids. The CDR3 coding sequence is TGTGCCAGCAGCCCCCGTGCTGAGTACCAAGAGACCCAGTACTTC. The encoded protein is CASSPRAEYQETQYF.